This record covers a single TCR beta chain. The data were taken from a study of shared clonotypes between healthy human individuals. Profiled with immunoSEQ multiplex PCR; TCRdb holds only in-frame clones, not every one. The top ten clones hold roughly an eighth of a sample with about 480,000 clones, about three quarters of them seen once. CDR1 and CDR2 from the germline V gene are MNHEY and SVGAGI. CDR3 length equals 13 residues. J lost 7 bases, V lost 6 bases, and 8 bases had no gene match. The sequencing input was PBMCs. This clonotype was sampled from a woman in her 40s in good health. Some clones in this sample may be carry-over from other donors' samples. The chain uses TRBV6-5 and TRBJ1-2, with TRBD1 identical over 7 bases. CDR3 protein: CASSPGGGLGYTF. Written as DNA, the CDR3 is TGTGCCAGCAGCCCAGGGGGGGGGCTTGGCTACACCTTC.